The entry below gives a single T cell receptor beta chain sequence along with its context. Its antigen target is currently unknown. The library was made by 5' RACE. Each TCR library was prepared from about 3.5 ug of total RNA. For each sample, cDNA synthesis with SMARTScribe reverse transcriptase was split into eight separate reactions. Unique molecular identifiers containing a 6-nucleotide sample barcode were introduced through template switching during cDNA synthesis. TCRalpha and TCRbeta cDNA was amplified by two nested PCRs of 16 and 9 cycles, with bead purification after each PCR. Before amplification, the cDNA was treated with uracil DNA-glycosylase and purified using the QIAquick PCR purification kit. The second PCR added Illumina TruSeq-compatible adapters along with sample-specific barcodes. TapeStation and Qubit were used to check library quality and concentration, and roughly 5.5 ng of each library was pooled. The pooled libraries were sequenced with 2 x 100 bp reads and custom sequencing primers on an Illumina HiSeq2500 single-index Rapid Run. On the study's bioinformatics: MiGEC version 1.2.6 was used for UMI-based consensus assembly to correct PCR and sequencing errors. MiXCR version 2.1.1 was used to carry out V(D)J alignment, clonotype assembly and CDR3 extraction. To normalise gene usage, clonotype sharing and MAIT/NKT TCR abundance, the analysis used the top 1000, 10 000 and 20 000 clonotypes per sample. After downsampling to 27 000 UMIs, diversity was calculated as the inverse Simpson index using the vegan R package. Paired Mann-Whitney U tests were applied to discordant twin pairs, with Benjamini-Hochberg correction for multiple testing. After TCRdb reprocessed the reads, each CDR3 protein sequence was kept as one row, without DNA. The V and J calls reflect TCRdb's pipeline rather than the authors' work. The sample's own table lists around 450,000 distinct CDR3 sequences. The ten most abundant clones make up about 2.3% of the sample.

From each donor, a roughly 2.6 ml peripheral blood sample was collected into PAXgene tubes and stored at -80 degrees C. Without any T cell sorting, total RNA was extracted from whole blood using the PAXgene blood miRNA kit on an automated QIAcube. Peripheral blood from monozygotic twin pairs concordant or discordant for inflammatory bowel disease was subjected to deep TCRalpha and TCRbeta repertoire profiling with unique molecular barcoding. For every twin pair, smoking habits were documented, and each individual was categorised as a current, former or never smoker. The CDR3 runs 15 residues from the cysteine to the phenylalanine. DNA is not recorded here. The germline V gene (reference sequence) gives CDR1 as SEHNR and CDR2 as FQNEAQ. The entry originates in a study of monozygotic twins with inflammatory bowel disease (dated by TCRdb to about 2019). About the study as a whole: A total of roughly 28 monozygotic twin pairs were included in the full study, comprising nine German pairs (four IBD-concordant, five IBD-discordant) and 19 IBD-discordant Danish pairs. The search for disease-associated traits relied mainly on comparing, within discordant pairs, IBD patients with their genetically identical healthy co-twins. Each individual had, on average, about 151 000 unique TCRalpha sequences and 181 000 unique TCRbeta sequences available for analysis.

The research as a whole found: Different T cell subtypes could not be distinguished in the analysis. Compared with healthy twins, IBD patients shared fewer clonotypes with other individuals, and the difference was most pronounced in patients with signs of disease activity. No difference in repertoire similarity was observed between concordant and discordant twins, possibly owing to limited statistical power. Background noise and inter-individual variability may have been introduced into the repertoires by the differing immunosuppressive treatments among patients. A decrease in TCRbeta repertoire diversity, as measured by inverse Simpson index, was observed in IBD patients compared with their healthy co-twins. The results gave no support for a single strong signal or clonotype linked to IBD.

The sequence derives from a human donor with ulcerative colitis or Crohn's disease, or a healthy co-twin of an affected twin (not recorded which). The rearrangement combines TRBV7-9 with TRBJ2-4. Sequenced material: blood. The CDR3 region: CASSLEGSAKNIQYF.